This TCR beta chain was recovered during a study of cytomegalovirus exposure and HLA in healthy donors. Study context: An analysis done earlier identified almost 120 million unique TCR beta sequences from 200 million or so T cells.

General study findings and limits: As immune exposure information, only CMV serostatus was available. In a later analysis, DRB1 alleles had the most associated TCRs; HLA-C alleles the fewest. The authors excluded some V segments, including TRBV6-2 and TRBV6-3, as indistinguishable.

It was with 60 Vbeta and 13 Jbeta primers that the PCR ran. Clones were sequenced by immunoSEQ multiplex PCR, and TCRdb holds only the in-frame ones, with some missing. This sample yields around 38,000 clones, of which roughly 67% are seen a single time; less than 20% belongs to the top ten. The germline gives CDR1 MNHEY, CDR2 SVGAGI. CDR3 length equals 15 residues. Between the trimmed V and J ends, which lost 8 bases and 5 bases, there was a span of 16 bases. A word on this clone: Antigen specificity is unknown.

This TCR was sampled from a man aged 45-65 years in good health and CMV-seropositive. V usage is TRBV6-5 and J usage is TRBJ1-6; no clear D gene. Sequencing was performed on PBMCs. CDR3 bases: TGTGCCAGCGGCAGAACAGAGCCGAATAATTCACCCCTCCACTTT. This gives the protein CASGRTEPNNSPLHF.